This is a list of T cell receptor beta chains from one sample in a study of persistence of HIV-infected CD4 T cells. Sequenced by immunoSEQ multiplex PCR; TCRdb stores in-frame clones only, minus some. Among under 40,000 clones listed, approximately 70% were seen once. Their cognate antigens are unknown. The sample was CD4+ T cells sorted from PBMCs after approximately 19-hour stimulation, taken from a patient who received antiretroviral therapy. The receptor source for this set is an adult man with HIV who was CMV-seropositive. CDR3s leave out the opening cysteine and the closing phenylalanine or tryptophan.

TRBJ2-2 | 11 | TRBV6-5 | ASSSQGNGELF
TRBJ1-1 | 11 | TRBV14 | ASSLLVNTEAF
TRBJ1-3 | 11 | TRBV29-1 | SVESSSGNTIY
TRBJ1-3 | 14 | TRBV7-2 | ASSPPGPTSGNTIY
TRBJ1-2 | 13 | TRBV4-1 | ASSQERAELYGYT
TRBJ1-2 | 12 | TRBV25-1 | ASSSGQGFSGYT
TRBJ2-4 | 15 | TRBV5-6 | ASSLATFKDSKNIQY
TRBJ1-4 | 15 | TRBV18 | ASSPPAADATNEKLF
TRBJ2-7 | 15 | TRBV2 | ASSETRARGLSYEQY
TRBJ2-5 | 13 | TRBV19 | ASSISHRGQETQY
TRBJ1-5 | 11 | TRBV6-5 | ASRLGTGGPQH
TRBJ1-1 | 12 | TRBV6-5 | ASSFRGVNTEAF
TRBJ1-4 | 13 | TRBV7-8 | ASSPGTVNNEKLF
TRBJ1-1 | 12 | TRBV7-2 | ASSLAEMNTEAF
TRBJ1-2 | 13 | TRBV6-6 | ASTLRSGGLYGYT
TRBJ1-2 | 12 | TRBV28 | ASRQLTGKHGYT
TRBJ2-3 | 12 | TRBV29-1 | SVARGPSTDTQY
TRBJ2-3 | 12 | TRBV10-3 | AISSLGGTDTQY
TRBJ1-1 | 12 | TRBV2 | ASRREGSNTEAF
TRBJ2-1 | 10 | TRBV5-1 | ASSFDSQEQF
TRBJ2-2 | 13 | TRBV10-3 | AISSSGANTGELF
TRBJ2-5 | 13 | TRBV24-1 | ATSDWTGGQETQY
TRBJ1-1 | 9 | TRBV20-1 | SARDVPEAF
TRBJ1-6 | 12 | TRBV5-4 | ASSSEGFPSPLH
TRBJ1-2 | 20 | TRBV19 | ASSIDLRSFGTPFGGNYGYT
TRBJ2-2 | 14 | TRBV18 | ASSPPQQGRTGELF
TRBJ2-6 | 11 | TRBV19 | ASRGAGANVLT
TRBJ2-3 | 11 | TRBV29-1 | STRKGSTDTQY
TRBJ1-3 | 14 | TRBV29-1 | SVDDTPKAGGNTIY
TRBJ2-4 | 14 | TRBV3-1/TRBV3-2 | ASRPRTGNQENIQY
TRBJ1-3 | 14 | TRBV5-1 | ASSPLEGSSGNTIY
TRBJ2-2 | 14 | TRBV7-3 | ASSTSGGVNTGELF
TRBJ2-3 | 14 | TRBV7-9 | ASSPGLAGAVGTQY
TRBJ2-7 | 13 | TRBV2 | ASSEPGLGAYEQY
TRBJ2-1 | 13 | TRBV28 | ASSLWVRGTEEQF
TRBJ1-2 | 12 | TRBV7-2 | ASSPGQSLGSYT
TRBJ1-1 | 13 | TRBV28 | ASKPPDMLNTEAF
TRBJ1-1 | 13 | TRBV10-2 | ASSEQAQLNTEAF
TRBJ1-5 | 14 | TRBV18 | ASSPSLDRGDQPQH
TRBJ1-3 | 16 | TRBV11-2 | ASSLRAYPRGLGNTIY
TRBJ2-7 | 11 | TRBV6-5 | ASSYGTGREQY
TRBJ2-2 | 12 | TRBV6-5 | ASQDALTTGELF
TRBJ2-3 | 12 | TRBV6-5 | ASSPDRSADTQY
TRBJ2-6 | 15 | TRBV19 | ASSVRDSGSGANVLT
TRBJ1-6 | 14 | TRBV7-9 | ASSLGQGFYNSPLH
TRBJ2-7 | 12 | TRBV19 | ASSTSSGGYEQY
TRBJ2-7 | 12 | TRBV6-5 | ASSRGGRSYEQY
TRBJ2-5 | 10 | TRBV2 | ASRLYQETQY
TRBJ2-1 | 14 | TRBV28 | ASSYQLLSSYNEQF
TRBJ1-5 | 10 | TRBV6-1 | ASSEFNQPQH
TRBJ1-6 | 12 | TRBV7-9 | ASSIGTTNSPLH